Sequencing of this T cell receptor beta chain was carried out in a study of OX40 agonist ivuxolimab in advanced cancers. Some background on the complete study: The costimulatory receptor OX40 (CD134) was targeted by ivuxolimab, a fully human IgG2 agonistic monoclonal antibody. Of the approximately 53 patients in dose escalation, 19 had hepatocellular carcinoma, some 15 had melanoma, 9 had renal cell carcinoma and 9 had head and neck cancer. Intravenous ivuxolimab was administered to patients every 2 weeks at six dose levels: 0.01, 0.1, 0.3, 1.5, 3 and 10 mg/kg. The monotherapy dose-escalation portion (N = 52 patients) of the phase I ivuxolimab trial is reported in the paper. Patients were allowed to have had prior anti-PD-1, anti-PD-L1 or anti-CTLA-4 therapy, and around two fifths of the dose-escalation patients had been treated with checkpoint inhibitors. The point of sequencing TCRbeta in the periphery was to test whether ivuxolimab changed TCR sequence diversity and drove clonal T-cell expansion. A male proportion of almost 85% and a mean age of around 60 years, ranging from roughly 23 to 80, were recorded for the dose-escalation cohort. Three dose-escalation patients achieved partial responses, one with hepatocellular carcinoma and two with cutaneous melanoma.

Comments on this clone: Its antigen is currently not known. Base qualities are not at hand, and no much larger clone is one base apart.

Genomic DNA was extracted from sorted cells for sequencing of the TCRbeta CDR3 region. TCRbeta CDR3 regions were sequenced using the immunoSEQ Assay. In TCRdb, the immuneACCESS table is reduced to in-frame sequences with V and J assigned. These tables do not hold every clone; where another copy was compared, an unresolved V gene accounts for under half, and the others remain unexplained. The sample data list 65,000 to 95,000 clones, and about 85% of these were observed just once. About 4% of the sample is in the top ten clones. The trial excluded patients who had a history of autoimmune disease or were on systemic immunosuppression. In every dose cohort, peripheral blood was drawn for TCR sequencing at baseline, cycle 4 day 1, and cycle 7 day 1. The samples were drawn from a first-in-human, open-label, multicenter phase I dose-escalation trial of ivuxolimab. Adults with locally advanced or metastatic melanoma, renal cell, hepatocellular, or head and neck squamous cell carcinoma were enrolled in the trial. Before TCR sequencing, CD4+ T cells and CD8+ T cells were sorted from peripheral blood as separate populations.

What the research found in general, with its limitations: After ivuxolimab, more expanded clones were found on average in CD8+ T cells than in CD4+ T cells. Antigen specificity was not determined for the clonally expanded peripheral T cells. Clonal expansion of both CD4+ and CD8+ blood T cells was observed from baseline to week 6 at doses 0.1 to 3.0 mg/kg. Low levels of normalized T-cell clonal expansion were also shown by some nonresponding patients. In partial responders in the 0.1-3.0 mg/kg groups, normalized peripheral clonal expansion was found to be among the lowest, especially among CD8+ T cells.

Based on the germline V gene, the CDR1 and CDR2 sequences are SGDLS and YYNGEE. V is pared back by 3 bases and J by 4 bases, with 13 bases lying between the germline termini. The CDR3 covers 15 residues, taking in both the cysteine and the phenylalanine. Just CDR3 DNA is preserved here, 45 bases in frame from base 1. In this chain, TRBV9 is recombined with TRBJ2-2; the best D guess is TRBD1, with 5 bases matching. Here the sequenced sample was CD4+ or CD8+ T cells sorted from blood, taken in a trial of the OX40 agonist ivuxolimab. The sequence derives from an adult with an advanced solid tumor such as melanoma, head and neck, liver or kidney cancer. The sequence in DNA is TGTGCCAGCAGCGATTACAGGACGGGCACCGGGGAGCTGTTTTTT. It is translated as CASSDYRTGTGELFF.